This TCR beta chain was identified during a study of neurological immune-mediated disorders (dated by TCRdb to the late 2010s). With regard to the full study: Peripheral blood TCR-beta repertoires from patients with HTLV-I-associated myelopathy (HAM/TSP), patients with multiple sclerosis, and healthy controls were compared in the study using UMI-based sequencing. The cohort comprised 65 to 75 subjects: some 15 HAM/TSP patients, some 35 multiple sclerosis patients and around 20 healthy controls. The approximately 100 TCR-beta libraries included longitudinal samples, technical triplicates and paired sorted CD4+ and CD8+ T-cell subsets alongside PBMC samples.

The healthy controls were volunteers from blood banks in Maryland, USA. Unsorted PBMC libraries were generated from 2 million PBMCs stored in RNAlater at -80 °C until RNA extraction. Peripheral blood was subjected to Ficoll-Hypaque density gradient centrifugation to isolate PBMCs, which were then cryopreserved in liquid nitrogen. General findings and caveats noted by the study authors: Across subjects, expanded clones never shared an identical CDR3 amino acid sequence, which suggests that the TCR-beta repertoires in every group were private. TCR clonal expansion was highest in HAM/TSP patients and lowest in MS patients, with MS patients falling below even healthy controls.

This clonotype has a count of ten or more. Its antigen remains undetermined. The input lacks base qualities; no much larger clone sits a single base away. CDR1 and CDR2 are read off the germline V gene (reference sequence) as DFQATT and SNEGSKA. The trim is 8 bases for V and 4 bases for J, with a gap of 11 bases between the germline ends. The CDR3 holds 11 amino acids from the cysteine to the phenylalanine. Here the CDR3 DNA is all that survives: 33 bases in frame from base 1. cDNA synthesis used template-switch 5'RACE with a primer carrying a 10-nucleotide random unique molecular identifier tagging each TCR transcript. Every sequencing run covered 15-18 subjects and yielded more than 160 million TCR-beta sequences. The RNeasy kit was used for extraction of total RNA. Using the KAPA Real-time Library Amplification kit, TCR-beta VDJ regions were amplified with primers for the TCR constant region and the 5'RACE anchor. A first PCR added sample indexes and Illumina adaptors, and a second PCR then raised library yield. After Ampure bead purification, the TCR product of roughly 650 bp was size-selected on a 2% E-gel SizeSelection system. Before pooling, library quality was checked on a Bioanalyzer, concentration was measured with Qubit, and libraries were quantified with the Kapa Library Quantification kit. Paired-end 2 x 150 bp sequencing of the libraries was performed on an Illumina HiSeq 2500. To increase sequence diversity, 25-30% phiX was spiked into each library pool. The published analysis was carried out like this. The UMI-based MiGEC pipeline processed quality-filtered reads and removed over 85% of raw TCR sequences during error correction. VDJ genes were aligned to IMGT germline references, and clonotypes were defined by unique CDR3 amino acid sequence plus V-J genes. Clonal expansion, Shannon diversity and CDR3 relatedness (CalcPairwiseDistances, ClusterSamples) were evaluated with VDJtools, and phylogenetic trees were built with CLCbio workbench. Clones with at least 8 unique UMIs were defined as expanded, with this threshold being based on coefficient-of-variation modelling across technical triplicates. TCRdb reprocessed the public reads (quality trimming at Q25 with fastp, clone calling with MiXCR) and kept in-frame beta chains. Records with the same CDR3 protein are collapsed into one entry carrying the most frequent genes and DNA. Clone size and V and J calls follow TCRdb, not the original study. The sample profile shows roughly 60,000 distinct CDR3 sequences; roughly 11% of them were found once. Less than 2% of the sample belongs to the ten largest clones.

The sequence links TRBV20-1 to TRBJ2-5, and TRBD2 may be the D gene, going by 5 matching bases. The TCR sequence derives from a man in his 60s in good health. Sequenced input: PBMCs. The DNA sequence is given as TGCAGTCCATTGGGGAGAGAGACCCAGTACTTC. This encodes CSPLGRETQYF.